The clone carrying this TCR beta chain was counted at least ten times. This entry belongs to a study of CD8 T cells in ankylosing spondylitis. The CDR3 covers 13 residues. CDR1 is MNHNS and CDR2 is SASEGT in the germline V gene. With V trimmed by 6 bases and J by 7 bases, 6 bases remained unmatched. TCRdb re-derived calls from the 5' RACE reads in MiXCR, one entry per CDR3 protein. The top ten clones hold 6% to 8% of a sample with under 300,000 distinct CDR3 sequences, around 11% of them seen once. Sequenced: blood, either unsorted or a sorted T cell fraction (not recorded which). The sequence was collected from a male donor with ankylosing spondylitis or in good health (not recorded which). This chain joins TRBV6-1 and TRBJ1-5, with 7 bases aligning to TRBD1. CDR3 coding DNA: TGTGCCAGCAGCCTAACAGGGGCCCAGCCCCAGCATTTT. Protein sequence: CASSLTGAQPQHF.